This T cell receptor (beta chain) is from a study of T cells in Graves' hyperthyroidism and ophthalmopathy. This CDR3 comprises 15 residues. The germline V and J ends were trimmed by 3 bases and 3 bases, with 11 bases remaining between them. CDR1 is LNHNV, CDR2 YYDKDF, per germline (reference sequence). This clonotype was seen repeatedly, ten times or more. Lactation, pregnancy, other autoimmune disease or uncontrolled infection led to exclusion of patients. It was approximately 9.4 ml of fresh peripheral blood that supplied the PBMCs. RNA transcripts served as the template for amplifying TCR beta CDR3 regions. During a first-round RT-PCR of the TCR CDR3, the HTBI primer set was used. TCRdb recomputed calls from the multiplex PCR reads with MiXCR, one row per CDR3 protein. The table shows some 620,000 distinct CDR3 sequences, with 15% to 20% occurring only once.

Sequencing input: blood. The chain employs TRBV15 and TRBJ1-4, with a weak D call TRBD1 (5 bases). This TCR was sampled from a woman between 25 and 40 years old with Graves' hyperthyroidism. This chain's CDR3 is CATSRGGEANEKLFF. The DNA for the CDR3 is TGTGCCACCAGCAGGGGGGGGGAGGCTAATGAAAAACTGTTTTTT.